This T cell receptor beta chain was captured in a study of T cell changes during pregnancy in multiple sclerosis. The repertoire was sequenced with immunoSEQ multiplex PCR; TCRdb's copy has only in-frame clones and lacks some. This sample carries over 90,000 clones, under 95% of them seen once, and the ten largest clones take approximately 0.97%. A single count supports this clone. The V and J ends lost 5 bases and 6 bases respectively, with 11 bases between them. The germline CDR1 and CDR2 sequences are LNHDA and SQIVND (reference sequence). CDR3 size: 13 residues. The material was peripheral blood, obtained before pregnancy. The receptor was isolated from a female donor with multiple sclerosis, enrolled in a pregnancy study. The chain links TRBV19 to TRBJ1-5, with D unclear. The CDR3 DNA reads TGTGCCAGTAGTGTAACGCGTGGTCAGCCCCAGCATTTT. As protein: CASSVTRGQPQHF.